These 22 T cell receptor beta chains were all obtained from the same sample, sequenced in a study of shared clonotypes between healthy human individuals. Libraries were prepared by immunoSEQ multiplex PCR; TCRdb keeps only in-frame clonotypes and omits some of them. Among 2 million to 3 million clones listed, approximately 90% were seen once. Sequencing used naive CD4+ T cells sorted from blood. Subset noted: CD45RA+ positively selected. The source of these receptors is a man aged 18 to 29 in good health.

V is TRBV4-3 and J is TRBJ2-3, with no clear D. The CDR3 is 13 amino acids. The V end lost 1 base, the J end lost 7 bases, and 9 bases lay between the germline ends. The germline V gene has CDR1 LGHNA and CDR2 YSLEER. CDR3 in amino acids: CASSQGFLNTQYF. CDR3 in DNA: TGCGCCAGCAGCCAAGGTTTTCTGAATACGCAGTATTTT.

Notes on this clone: This sample includes further DNA sequences coding for the same CDR3. The chain has TRBV29-1 and TRBJ2-6, with D uncertain. Germline V CDR1 and CDR2: SQVTM, ANQGSEA. V was clipped by 3 bases and J by 0 bases, with 3 bases between them. This CDR3 has 13 residues. The CDR3 here is CSVESSGANVLTF. The CDR3 bases are TGCAGCGTTGAGTCCTCTGGGGCCAACGTCCTGACTTTC.

The rearrangement uses TRBV30 and TRBJ2-5; D ambiguous. V was pared by 1 base and J by 5 bases, with 17 bases between. CDR1 is GTSNPN and CDR2 is SVGIG in the germline V gene (reference sequence). This CDR3 is built from 15 residues. The CDR3 loop is CAWSASMSWSETQYF. CDR3 in DNA: TGTGCCTGGAGTGCCAGTATGTCGTGGTCGGAGACCCAGTACTTC. Filled out from reference TRBV30 and TRBJ2-5, the complete variable domain reads SQTIHQWPATLVQPVGSPLSLECTVEGTSNPNLYWYRQAAGRGLQLLFYSVGIGQISSEVPQNLSASRPQDRQFILSSKKLLLSDSGFYLCAWSASMSWSETQYFGPGTRLLVL.

The chain recombines TRBV9 with TRBJ2-7, with 8 bases fitting TRBD1. Trimming at V came to 3 bases and at J to 5 bases, leaving 13 bases not matched to a gene. The CDR3 covers 16 residues. Germline V gene sequence: CDR1 SGDLS, CDR2 YYNGEE. CDR3 region: CASSETSWQGADEQYF. The CDR3 nucleotides are TGTGCCAGCAGCGAAACCTCTTGGCAGGGGGCGGACGAGCAGTACTTC.

V is TRBV6-6 and J is TRBJ1-2, with D hard to call. V lost 2 bases and J lost 3, with 7 bases in between. The V gene's germline CDR1 is MNHNY and CDR2 SVGAGI (reference sequence). This CDR3 contains 13 residues. The CDR3 DNA sequence: TGTGCCAGCAGTTACGTTGGGGACTATGGCTACACCTTC. As protein: CASSYVGDYGYTF.

DNA for the CDR3: TGTGCCAGCAGGAATAGGGTTGACGGGGCCTACAATGAGCAGTTCTTC. The encoded protein is CASRNRVDGAYNEQFF. The chain recombines TRBV6-6 with TRBJ2-1, with D perhaps matching TRBD2 (5 bases). This CDR3 is 16 amino acids long. Germline CDR1 is MNHNY and CDR2 is SVGAGI (reference sequence). The V end lost 6 bases, the J end lost 2 bases, and 17 bases lay between the germline ends.

Concerning this clone itself: One junction end disagrees with the germline gene, perhaps due to a read error. The rearrangement uses TRBV18 and TRBJ2-4; TRBD2 matches 7 bases. The CDR3 has 16 amino acids. CDR1 and CDR2 from the germline V gene are KGHSH and LQKENI. CDR3 DNA sequence: TGTGCCAGCTCACGCACCAATCCTTCTGCGGGAGCTATGTTGGACTTC. It translates to CASSRTNPSAGAMLDF.

V is TRBV4-3 and J is TRBJ2-1, with 10 positions matching TRBD2. Germline-derived CDR1 and CDR2 are LGHNA and YSLEER. The V and J ends lost 4 bases and 15 bases, in that order; junction bases with no gene match: 18. The CDR3 has 16 amino acids. For the CDR3, the DNA is TGCGCCAGCAGCCCGCTAGCGGGAGATGTAGGGCAAGCTAGGTTCTTC. Translating gives CASSPLAGDVGQARFF.

The rearrangement joins TRBV18 to TRBJ2-5; 10 bases fit TRBD1. The CDR3 is 17 residues long. Germline-derived CDR1 and CDR2 are KGHSH and LQKENI. Trimming removed 0 bases from V and 2 bases from J; junction bases left unmatched: 6. DNA of the CDR3: TGTGCCAGCTCACCACCCCGAGGACAGGGGGGGCAAGAGACCCAGTACTTC. Its protein is CASSPPRGQGGQETQYF.

This sequence joins TRBV10-3 and TRBJ1-2; D remains unclear. The germline V and J ends were trimmed by 6 bases and 8 bases, with 16 bases remaining between them. This CDR3 contains 13 residues. Germline CDR1 and CDR2: ENHRY and SYGVKD. CDR3 sequence (DNA): TGTGCCATCAGCCCTGACAACCTGGGGGGCTACACCTTC. Protein product: CAISPDNLGGYTF.

The chain recombines TRBV5-1 with TRBJ1-2, with TRBD1 identical over 9 bases. CDR3 length equals 15 residues. Germline loops: CDR1 SGHRS, CDR2 YFSETQ. After removal of 4 bases from V and 4 bases from J, the junction contained 8 bases not matched to a gene. DNA for the CDR3: TGCGCCAGCAGCCGCGGGACAGGGAGGGCCTATGGCTACACCTTC. This gives the protein CASSRGTGRAYGYTF.

Remarks on this clone: Other nucleotide sequences from this sample produce the same CDR3. The chain joins TRBV2 to TRBJ2-7; D possibly corresponds to TRBD2 (6 bases). V was clipped by 0 bases and J by 7 bases, with 10 bases between them. CDR3 length equals 13 residues. In germline, CDR1 is SNHLY, CDR2 FYNNEI. CDR3 nucleotide sequence: TGTGCCAGCAGTGAAGCGGGCGGACTAGAGCAGTACTTC. It specifies CASSEAGGLEQYF.

This sequence joins TRBV18 and TRBJ2-1, with TRBD2 matching over 9 bases. CDR1 KGHSH and CDR2 LQKENI come from the germline V gene. The CDR3 runs 15 residues. V lost 0 bases, J lost 8 bases, and 5 bases stayed unmatched. This chain's CDR3 is CASSPPAGGRDEQFF. The CDR3 coding sequence is TGTGCCAGCTCACCACCGGCGGGGGGGCGGGATGAGCAGTTCTTC.

The chain employs TRBV27 and TRBJ2-5; D is ambiguous. The CDR3 totals 11 residues. CDR1 and CDR2 from the germline V gene are MNHEY and SMNVEV (reference sequence). V was cut by 6 bases and J by 3 bases, with 5 bases left in between. The CDR3 nucleotides read TGTGCCAGCAGCGAGGAAGAGACCCAGTACTTC. Translated, it gives CASSEEETQYF.

The chain employs TRBV7-2 and TRBJ1-5, with D possibly being TRBD1 (6 bases). V lost 2 bases, J lost 2 bases, and 13 bases lay in between. CDR1 is SGHTA, CDR2 FQGNSA, per germline. The CDR3 has 16 residues. The CDR3 DNA is TGTGCCAGCAGCTTACAGGGGAGGGACGGCAATCAGCCCCAGCATTTT. Its translation is CASSLQGRDGNQPQHF.

The rearrangement joins TRBV6-6 to TRBJ1-2, with 8 positions matching TRBD1. Germline assignment: CDR1 MNHNY and CDR2 SVGAGI (reference sequence). V was pared by 6 bases and J by 7 bases, with 10 bases of the junction left unmatched. This CDR3 is built from 14 residues. The CDR3: CASSPDRGRGGYTF. The CDR3 DNA is TGTGCCAGCAGCCCCGACAGGGGAAGGGGTGGCTACACCTTC.

The chain uses TRBV7-9 and TRBJ2-1; TRBD1 aligns across 7 bases. Trimming removed 1 base from V and 15 bases from J; junction bases left unmatched: 9. Germline CDR1 reads SEHNR; CDR2 reads FQNEAQ (reference sequence). The CDR3 totals 13 residues. For the CDR3, the DNA is TGTGCCAGCAGCTTAGACGAGAACAGGGGCCGGTTCTTC. It encodes CASSLDENRGRFF.

The chain couples TRBV6-5 to TRBJ1-1, with D maybe TRBD1 (6 bases). With 10 bases removed from V and 2 bases from J, the gap between germline ends came to 14 bases. The CDR3 sequence is 13 residues long. Germline CDR1 MNHEY, CDR2 SVGAGI. Here the CDR3 DNA reads TGTGCCAACCGGAGGGACACCAACACTGAAGCTTTCTTT. This translates into CANRRDTNTEAFF.

The rearrangement joins TRBV28 to TRBJ2-1; 7 bases align to TRBD2. The CDR3 extends over 14 amino acids. Germline trimming cut 10 bases from V and 8 bases from J; bases unmatched to any gene: 14. CDR1 is MDHEN and CDR2 is SYDVKM in the germline V gene. CDR3 loop: CATRGRAGRHEQFF. As DNA, the CDR3 is TGTGCCACCCGTGGGAGGGCCGGACGCCATGAGCAGTTCTTC.

This clone showed up just a few times. The chain employs TRBV9 and TRBJ1-5, with D hard to call. Germline lookup yields CDR1 SGDLS and CDR2 YYNGEE. The ends were cut back, 3 bases at V and 4 bases at J, with 5 bases in the middle. The CDR3 totals 12 residues. The CDR3 nucleotides are TGTGCCAGCAGCGCAGGAAATCAGCCCCAGCATTTT. Translation gives CASSAGNQPQHF. Looking up the rest from reference TRBV9 and TRBJ1-5 gives the full variable domain: DSGVTQTPKHLITATGQRVTLRCSPRSGDLSVYWYQQSLDQGLQFLIQYYNGEERAKGNILERFSAQQFPDLHSELNLSSLELGDSALYFCASSAGNQPQHFGDGTRLSIL.

The sample holds one count of this clone. The chain couples TRBV5-1 to TRBJ2-2; no reliable D call. Between the trimmed V and J ends, which lost 0 bases and 6 bases, there was a span of 9 bases. This CDR3 contains 14 residues. Per the germline V gene, CDR1 is SGHRS and CDR2 is YFSETQ. DNA for the CDR3: TGCGCCAGCAGCTTGGATGGCGGCGCCGGGGAGCTGTTTTTT. This codes for CASSLDGGAGELFF.

The chain is built from TRBV6-5 and TRBJ2-5, with a weak D call TRBD1 (5 bases). With the DNA end fitting TRBJ2-7 better, the J assignment may be wrong. The germline V gene encodes CDR1 MNHEY and CDR2 SVGAGI. The CDR3 loop spans 13 amino acids. This chain's CDR3 is CASTKTGSYEQYF. CDR3 nucleotide sequence: TGTGCCAGCACCAAAACAGGATCCTACGAGCAGTACTTC.